This T cell receptor (beta chain) is from a study of vaccination and CD4 T cells after COVID-19. Study overall: Each participant underwent a two-dose regimen of either the BNT162b2 or the mRNA-1273 vaccine. Post-vaccine sampling followed dose two by a median 72 days (range 14 to 241). SARS-CoV-2, HCoV-NL63, HCoV-OC43 and HCoV-229E supplied the overlapping spike peptides used to stimulate cells. Findings of the study overall: Relatively few convalescent patients were studied; early post-infection timepoints were not included.

Stated treatment: roughly 10-day PBMC culture with coronavirus spike peptide pools or control peptides (ViraFEST assay). With the Oncomine TCR Beta short-read assay, DNA from cultured CD4+ T cells was sequenced. TCRdb reprocessed the PCR reads with MiXCR, giving one entry per CDR3 protein. The sample includes 20,000 or so distinct CDR3 sequences, roughly two thirds of them seen just once. Trimming pared 2 bases from V and 8 bases from J, leaving 18 bases between. The CDR3 consists of 14 residues. CDR1 is DFQATT, CDR2 SNEGSKA, per germline (reference sequence). On this clonotype: Its specificity is unknown.

The sequencing input was CD4+ T cells from blood, cultured in vitro. V gene TRBV20-1 combines with J gene TRBJ1-2, with D perhaps TRBD1 (6 bases). The receptor was derived from a human donor who had recovered from COVID-19. CDR3 in amino acids: CSARSTGRTVGYTF. The CDR3 coding sequence is TGCAGTGCTAGATCTACAGGGAGAACGGTGGGCTACACCTTC.